The 20 T cell receptor beta chains in this list originate from one sample, sequenced in a study of blood T cell repertoires in COVID-19. The assay was immunoSEQ multiplex PCR, and TCRdb's table has in-frame clones only and misses some. The top ten clones hold 10% of a sample with fewer than 400,000 clones, 80% to 90% of them seen once. Source material: PBMCs or T cells enriched from blood (not recorded which). These receptors were collected from a woman aged 50 to 60 who had recovered from COVID-19.

The rearrangement links TRBV12-3 or TRBV12-4 to TRBJ1-2, with 8 bases matching TRBD1. The CDR3 contains 13 residues. Germline trimming cut 7 bases from V and 4 bases from J; bases unmatched to any gene: 5. CDR3: CASIKDRGYGYTF. The DNA of the CDR3 is TGTGCCAGCATCAAAGACAGGGGCTATGGCTACACCTTC.

This clone has only a few counts. The chain couples TRBV19 to TRBJ1-1; 8 bases map to TRBD1. J lost 12 bases, V lost 6 bases, and 9 bases had no gene match. The germline V gene encodes CDR1 LNHDA and CDR2 SQIVND (reference sequence). The length of the CDR3 is 12 residues. In DNA form, the CDR3 reads TGTGCCAGTAGCCGGGACAGGAGGAGAACTTTCTTT. This sequence encodes CASSRDRRRTFF.

The genes are TRBV18 and TRBJ2-7; possible D gene TRBD2, 6 bases. CDR1 and CDR2 (germline): KGHSH, LQKENI. This CDR3 is built from 12 residues. The V end lost 8 bases, the J end lost 6 bases, and 14 bases lay between the germline ends. The CDR3 here is CASTTMGGEQYF. CDR3 sequence (DNA): TGTGCCAGCACAACAATGGGGGGCGAGCAGTACTTC.

This chain links TRBV7-9 with TRBJ2-1; 9 nucleotides agree with TRBD2. Germline V gives CDR1 SEHNR, CDR2 FQNEAQ (reference sequence). This CDR3 contains 16 residues. V lost 4 bases, J lost 6 bases, and 10 bases stayed unmatched. The CDR3 is CASSYTALAGSNEQFF. The CDR3 DNA reads as TGTGCCAGCAGCTACACTGCGCTAGCGGGGTCCAATGAGCAGTTCTTC.

V and J are TRBV28 and TRBJ2-1; D not certain. Germline V CDR1 and CDR2: MDHEN, SYDVKM. The CDR3 is 14 residues long. V was pared by 8 bases and J by 5 bases, with 16 bases between. CDR3: CASAEFANNNEQFF. CDR3 in DNA: TGTGCCAGCGCGGAGTTCGCGAATAACAATGAGCAGTTCTTC.

The rearrangement uses TRBV2 and TRBJ2-3; 9 nucleotides align to TRBD2. Germline assignment: CDR1 SNHLY and CDR2 FYNNEI. With V trimmed by 8 bases and J by 1 base, 16 bases remained unmatched. The CDR3 sequence is 18 residues long. The CDR3 DNA reads TGTGCCAGCTCCAGACCACCCCTGGCTAGCGGGGGCACAGATACGCAGTATTTT. The encoded protein is CASSRPPLASGGTDTQYF.

The chain combines TRBV19 with TRBJ1-2; maybe TRBD1 (6 bases). Germline V lookup: CDR1 LNHDA, CDR2 SQIVND (reference sequence). The CDR3 has 15 residues. The V end was cut by 1 base, the J end by 7 bases, with 16 bases between. The CDR3 loop reads CASSIVGGAESGYTF. CDR3 nucleotides: TGTGCCAGTAGTATAGTTGGGGGCGCGGAGTCTGGCTACACCTTC.

This chain connects TRBV4-3 to TRBJ1-3; TRBD1 aligns across 8 bases. V shed 2 bases, J shed 0 bases, and the junction held 6 bases outside the gene matches. This CDR3 has 17 residues. Germline values: CDR1 LGHNA, CDR2 YSLEER. As DNA, the CDR3 is TGCGCCAGCAGCCAAACCACAGGGGGGTACTCTGGAAACACCATATATTTT. Encoded protein: CASSQTTGGYSGNTIYF.

This chain connects TRBV10-3 to TRBJ2-3; D is possibly TRBD2 (5 bases). Per the germline V gene, CDR1 is ENHRY and CDR2 is SYGVKD. V gave up 2 bases and J gave up 0 bases, with 9 bases separating them. The CDR3 has 15 amino acids. CDR3 amino acids: CAISEEGPSTDTQYF. DNA of the CDR3: TGTGCCATCAGTGAGGAGGGCCCTAGCACAGATACGCAGTATTTT.

The chain has TRBV10-3 and TRBJ1-1; maybe TRBD1 (6 bases). The CDR3 is made up of 14 amino acids. Trimming shortened V by 0 bases and J by 5 bases, and 10 bases separated the two germline ends. Germline-derived CDR1 and CDR2 are ENHRY and SYGVKD. This CDR3 reads CAISESRGGTEAFF. CDR3 coding DNA: TGTGCCATCAGTGAGTCGAGGGGGGGGACTGAAGCTTTCTTT.

The chain employs TRBV15 and TRBJ1-1; D is unresolved. Between the trimmed V and J ends, which lost 1 base and 0 bases, there was a span of 6 bases. CDR1 and CDR2 (germline): LNHNV, YYDKDF (reference sequence). The CDR3 has 14 amino acids. The CDR3 loop is CATSRVVVNTEAFF. In nucleotides, the CDR3 is TGTGCCACCAGCAGAGTAGTTGTGAACACTGAAGCTTTCTTT.

This chain connects TRBV7-9 to TRBJ1-6; the D gene is possibly TRBD1 (6 bases). There are 15 residues in the CDR3. CDR1 and CDR2 (germline): SEHNR, FQNEAQ (reference sequence). With 5 bases removed from V and 8 bases from J, the gap between germline ends came to 16 bases. CDR3 DNA sequence: TGTGCCAGCAGCACAGGGTTCGGTATGCATTCACCCCTCCACTTT. Protein: CASSTGFGMHSPLHF.

Only a few counts were recorded for this clone. The rearrangement joins TRBV7-3 to TRBJ2-3, with D unclear. The germline V gene encodes CDR1 SGHTA and CDR2 FQGTGA. The CDR3 is 15 residues long. V lost 2 bases, J lost 2 bases, and 11 bases lay in between. CDR3 region: CASSLVGGSTDTQYF. The CDR3 bases are TGTGCCAGCAGCTTAGTTGGCGGATCCACAGATACGCAGTATTTT.

The chain combines TRBV29-1 with TRBJ2-3, with D perhaps TRBD2 (5 bases). The CDR3 consists of 14 residues. Germline V lookup: CDR1 SQVTM, CDR2 ANQGSEA. The V and J ends lost 1 base and 6 bases respectively, with 14 bases between them. CDR3: CSVEAWGEEDTQYF. In DNA form, the CDR3 reads TGCAGCGTTGAAGCCTGGGGAGAGGAGGATACGCAGTATTTT.

This clone has more than one count but fewer than ten. V is TRBV7-8 and J is TRBJ2-2, with D possibly matching TRBD2 (6 bases). The length of the CDR3 is 13 residues. The V end was cut by 4 bases, the J end by 7 bases, with 10 bases between. The germline V gene encodes CDR1 SGHVS and CDR2 FQNEAQ. CDR3 coding DNA: TGTGCCAGCAGCTGGAGGGTGGGCGGGGAGCTGTTTTTT. Its translation: CASSWRVGGELFF. Combining the CDR3 with reference TRBV7-8 and TRBJ2-2 gives the whole variable domain GAGVSQSPRYKVAKRGQDVALRCDPISGHVSLFWYQQALGQGPEFLTYFQNEAQLDKSGLPSDRFFAERPEGSVSTLKIQRTQQEDSAVYLCASSWRVGGELFFGEGSRLTVL.

This chain joins TRBV19 and TRBJ1-4; 9 bases fit TRBD1. Germline assignment: CDR1 LNHDA and CDR2 SQIVND (reference sequence). The junction had 8 bases not matched to a gene; V was cut back by 5 bases and J by 7 bases. The CDR3 covers 15 residues. The CDR3 loop is CASSVFGTGSEKLFF. For the CDR3, the DNA is TGTGCCAGTAGTGTATTCGGGACAGGGAGTGAAAAACTGTTTTTT.

This clone was recorded only once. V and J are TRBV24-1 and TRBJ1-2; 7 positions match TRBD1. V was clipped by 4 bases and J by 0 bases; unmatched bases: 7. The CDR3 sequence is 16 residues long. Germline CDR1 reads KGHDR; CDR2 reads SFDVKD. CDR3 amino acids: CATSERQGPTNYGYTF. The CDR3, as DNA: TGTGCCACCAGTGAAAGACAGGGACCTACTAACTATGGCTACACCTTC.

The V and J genes are TRBV3-1 (or the pseudogene TRBV3-2) and TRBJ1-6; D unclear. The V gene lost 3 bases and the J gene lost 2 bases, with 11 bases spanning the gap. The CDR3 spans 16 residues. Germline V gene lookup returns CDR1 LGHDT and CDR2 YNNKEL (reference sequence). CDR3 loop: CASSHTGVTYNSPLHF. The CDR3 region has the DNA TGTGCCAGCAGCCACACGGGAGTTACCTATAATTCACCCCTCCACTTT.

This chain links TRBV28 with TRBJ1-2, with 8 positions matching TRBD1. The V gene end was trimmed by 6 bases and the J gene end by 4 bases; junction bases not matched to a gene: 10. CDR1 is MDHEN and CDR2 is SYDVKM in the germline V gene. This CDR3 region has 15 residues. The CDR3 bases are TGTGCCAGCAGCCAACAGGGGGTCCTATTCTATGGCTACACCTTC. This sequence encodes CASSQQGVLFYGYTF.

The V and J genes are TRBV29-1 and TRBJ1-2, with 9 bases lining up with TRBD1. The CDR3 totals 13 residues. Germline V CDR1 and CDR2: SQVTM, ANQGSEA. The V gene end was trimmed by 7 bases and the J gene end by 4 bases; junction bases not matched to a gene: 7. Here the CDR3 reads CSAGTGTTYGYTF. The CDR3 region has the DNA TGCAGCGCCGGGACAGGGACGACCTATGGCTACACCTTC.